Listed below are T cell receptor beta chains from one sample, sequenced in a study of siplizumab effects on memory and regulatory T cells. Sequenced by immunoSEQ multiplex PCR; TCRdb stores in-frame clones only, minus some. The table shows under 7,500 clones, with under 80% occurring only once. The source material was effector memory CD8+ T cells sorted from blood. The source of these receptors is a human donor in good health. CDR3s include the opening cysteine and the closing phenylalanine or tryptophan. The D gene is left open where the match is weak. Rows may omit the clone size; those that give it use once, few, many or a size class.

>NA|TRBV6-6|NA|TRBJ2-3
TGTGCCAGCAGTTACCTTGGGGGCACAGATACGCAGTATTTT
CASSYLGGTDTQYF
>NA|TRBV5-5|NA|TRBJ2-3
TGTGCCAGCAGCTTGGAGGCCCTAGCAGGTCCAGATACGCAGTATTTT
CASSLEALAGPDTQYF
>few|TRBV28|TRBD2|TRBJ2-3
TGTGCCAGCAGTTCGGCTAGCGGACACACAGATACGCAGTATTTT
CASSSASGHTDTQYF
>NA|TRBV7-9|NA|TRBJ1-1
TGTGCCAGCAGCTTGGGACAGAACACTGAAGCTTTCTTT
CASSLGQNTEAFF
>NA|TRBV28|TRBD1|TRBJ1-5
TGTGCCAGCAGTTTTGTGGGACAGGGGAATCAGCCCCAGCATTTT
CASSFVGQGNQPQHF
>NA|TRBV27|TRBD2|TRBJ2-3
TGTGCCAGCAGTTCTCGACTAGCGGGAGGGATAGATACGCAGTATTTT
CASSSRLAGGIDTQYF
>NA|TRBV11-2|TRBD2|TRBJ2-2
TGTGCCAGCAGCTTGTCTAGCGGGTTTGCCACCGGGGAGCTGTTTTTT
CASSLSSGFATGELFF
>NA|TRBV28|TRBD1|TRBJ2-7
TGTGCCAGCAGTTTCGTGGGACAGGGGATTTCCTACGAGCAGTACTTC
CASSFVGQGISYEQYF
>NA|TRBV7-9|NA|TRBJ1-5
TGTGCCAGCAGCACGGGGGGTGTTCAGCCCCAGCATTTT
CASSTGGVQPQHF
>once|TRBV7-3|NA|TRBJ2-1
TGTGCCAGCAGATCCTACGCCGCCGTCGATGAGCAGTTCTTC
CASRSYAAVDEQFF
>NA|TRBV7-9|TRBD2|TRBJ2-7
TGTGCCAGCAGCCAGGACACCCTAGCGGGAGGGATCAACGAGCAGTACTTC
CASSQDTLAGGINEQYF
>NA|TRBV9|NA|TRBJ2-1
TGTGCCAGCAGCGGGACTATAAACTTTAATGAGCAGTTCTTC
CASSGTINFNEQFF
>NA|TRBV6-6|NA|TRBJ1-5
TGTGCCAGCAGTTTGACCGCTAGCAATCAGCCCCAGCATTTT
CASSLTASNQPQHF
>few|TRBV7-9|NA|TRBJ2-7
TGTGCCAGCAGCTTAGTGGGGACGGAAAACTACGAGCAGTACTTC
CASSLVGTENYEQYF
>NA|TRBV11-1|NA|TRBJ2-7
TGTGCCAGCAGCTTAGAGGGGACGGAGAGCTCCTACGAGCAGTACTTC
CASSLEGTESSYEQYF
>few|TRBV29-1|NA|TRBJ2-7
TGCAGCGTTGTGGGGGGGCAGAAGGACGAGCAGTACTTC
CSVVGGQKDEQYF
>NA|TRBV7-9|NA|TRBJ2-1
TGTGCCAGCAGCCCGGGGCCTTTCGGCGGGTCCTACAATGAGCAGTTCTTC
CASSPGPFGGSYNEQFF